This T cell receptor (beta chain) comes out of a study of blood T cells in healthy people across ages. The CDR3 spans 15 residues. CDR1 is MGHRA and CDR2 is YSYEKL in the germline V gene. Between the trimmed V and J ends, which lost 0 bases and 4 bases, there was a span of 12 bases. Total RNA, at least 5 micrograms per sample, was extracted from PBMCs. Study results and caveats: Significant beta diversity loss was already apparent by age approximately 38, declining roughly linearly.

Together with a sample-barcoded 5' primer, a J-beta primer mix was included in a second PCR lasting roughly 7 to 11 cycles. Each cDNA molecule carried a tag from a template-switch adaptor that contained 12 random nucleotides. At least 3 million CDR3-containing paired-end reads were obtained per sample. TCRdb re-analysed the 5' RACE reads in MiXCR, keeping a single row per CDR3 protein. The sample comprises more than 1.4 million distinct CDR3 sequences, around two fifths of which are singletons, and 7.9% rests with the top ten. A remark on this clonotype: Its specificity is unknown.

The TCR was taken from a young woman in good health. Sequences were obtained from blood. J is TRBJ1-2 and V is TRBV4-1; D perhaps matches TRBD1 (5 bases). CDR3 sequence (DNA): TGCGCCAGCAGCCAAGATCGGAGTACAGGCTATGGCTACACCTTC. Amino acid sequence: CASSQDRSTGYGYTF.